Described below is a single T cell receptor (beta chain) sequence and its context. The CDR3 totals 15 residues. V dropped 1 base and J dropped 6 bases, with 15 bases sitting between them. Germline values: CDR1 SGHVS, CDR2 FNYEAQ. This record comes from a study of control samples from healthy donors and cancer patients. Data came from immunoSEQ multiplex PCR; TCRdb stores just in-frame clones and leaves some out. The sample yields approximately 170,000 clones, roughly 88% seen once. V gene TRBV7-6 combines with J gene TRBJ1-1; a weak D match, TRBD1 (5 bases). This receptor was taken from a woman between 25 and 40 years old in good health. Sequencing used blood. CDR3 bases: TGTGCCAGCAGCTTAGGGTTAGGAGGGACCCCTGAAGCTTTCTTT. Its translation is CASSLGLGGTPEAFF.